Each of the 22 T cell receptor beta chains below was sequenced from the same sample in a study of cytomegalovirus exposure and HLA in healthy donors. With 60 Vbeta and 13 Jbeta primers, the PCR was carried out. TCRdb's table, derived via immunoSEQ multiplex PCR, lists solely in-frame clones and lacks some. This sample yields approximately 150,000 clones, of which roughly 80% are seen a single time; about 4% belongs to the top ten. Material: PBMCs. Receptor source: a man between 25 and 39 years old in good health and CMV-seropositive.

The gene calls are TRBV7-2 and TRBJ2-5; 15 bases match TRBD2. Trimming at V came to 5 bases and at J to 4 bases, leaving 2 bases not matched to a gene. Looked up from germline, CDR1 is SGHTA and CDR2 is FQGNSA. The CDR3 spans 15 residues. CDR3 region: CASSRTSGGAETQYF. As DNA, the CDR3 is TGTGCCAGCAGCCGGACTAGCGGGGGGGCAGAGACCCAGTACTTC.

Details on this clone: Additional DNA sequences in this sample encode the identical CDR3. The chain has TRBV4-2 and TRBJ2-3; D might be TRBD2 (6 bases). The CDR3 has 14 residues. Trimming removed 5 bases at V and 0 bases at J, with 9 bases between. CDR1 is LGHNA and CDR2 is YNFKEQ in the germline V gene. The CDR3 DNA reads TGTGCCAGCAGCGGGCTAGCGAGCACAGATACGCAGTATTTT. This sequence encodes CASSGLASTDTQYF.

This clone has just one count. The chain couples TRBV19 to TRBJ2-1; 7 nucleotides match TRBD1. The V gene end was trimmed by 3 bases and the J gene end by 7 bases; junction bases not matched to a gene: 9. CDR3 size: 15 residues. CDR1 and CDR2 from the germline V gene are LNHDA and SQIVND (reference sequence). CDR3 nucleotide sequence: TGTGCCAGTAGTATCCACCCACAGGGGACAAATGAGCAGTTCTTC. Amino acid sequence: CASSIHPQGTNEQFF.

The chain has TRBV28 and TRBJ1-5; D perhaps matches TRBD1 (6 bases). Per germline, CDR1 MDHEN and CDR2 SYDVKM. V was clipped by 6 bases and J by 1 base, with 19 bases between them. There are 17 residues in the CDR3. This CDR3 reads CASSSSNTGNSNQPQHF. CDR3 sequence (DNA): TGTGCCAGCAGCTCCTCAAATACAGGGAACAGCAATCAGCCCCAGCATTTT.

The V and J genes are TRBV11-2 and TRBJ1-6; D unresolved. The CDR3 length is 14 residues. CDR1 is SGHAT and CDR2 is FQNNGV in the germline V gene. V was pared by 5 bases and J by 11 bases, with 16 bases between. The CDR3, as DNA: TGTGCCAGCAGCATAACCGGGAGTTCCGCACCCCTCCACTTT. Translated: CASSITGSSAPLHF.

The CDR3 sequence is CSVMGGDTIYF. The CDR3, as DNA: TGCAGTGTCATGGGCGGGGACACCATATATTTT. The rearrangement joins TRBV20-1 to TRBJ1-3, with D hard to call. This CDR3 contains 11 residues. Germline CDR1 is DFQATT and CDR2 is SNEGSKA (reference sequence). The germline V and J ends were trimmed by 7 bases and 8 bases, with 12 bases remaining between them.

The chain recombines TRBV18 with TRBJ2-6; D gene unclear. The CDR3 spans 17 residues. V dropped 3 bases and J dropped 1 base, with 13 bases sitting between them. Germline CDR1 and CDR2: KGHSH and LQKENI. This chain's CDR3 is CASSPFDLSSGANVLTF. The CDR3 DNA reads as TGTGCCAGCTCACCTTTTGACTTGAGTTCTGGGGCCAACGTCCTGACTTTC.

This rearrangement joins TRBV9 to TRBJ1-4; D is perhaps TRBD1 (5 bases). The CDR3 extends over 16 amino acids. The V end lost 4 bases, the J end lost 5 bases, and 18 bases lay between the germline ends. Germline V gene lookup returns CDR1 SGDLS and CDR2 YYNGEE. The CDR3 DNA reads TGTGCCAGCAGCAGACCGGAGGGGAAAGGGAATGAAAAACTGTTTTTT. Its protein product is CASSRPEGKGNEKLFF.

The sample holds one count of this clone. The chain is built from TRBV5-1 and TRBJ2-7, with D maybe TRBD1 (6 bases). Trimming shortened V by 5 bases and J by 0 bases, and 12 bases separated the two germline ends. Germline lookup yields CDR1 SGHRS and CDR2 YFSETQ. This CDR3 is 14 amino acids long. CDR3 sequence reads: CASRGQSSSYEQYF. CDR3 bases: TGCGCCAGCAGAGGACAGAGCAGCTCCTACGAGCAGTACTTC.

This sequence joins TRBV7-9 and TRBJ2-7; D uncertain. The germline V gene has CDR1 SEHNR and CDR2 FQNEAQ (reference sequence). V gave up 4 bases and J gave up 2 bases, with 3 bases separating them. The CDR3 extends over 11 amino acids. This CDR3 reads CASSSTYEQYF. CDR3 in DNA: TGTGCCAGCAGCTCCACCTACGAGCAGTACTTC.

The chain uses TRBV19 and TRBJ2-7, with D possibly matching TRBD1 (6 bases). V was cut by 5 bases and J by 2 bases, with 10 bases left in between. This CDR3 region has 13 residues. Looked up from germline, CDR1 is LNHDA and CDR2 is SQIVND (reference sequence). CDR3 nucleotides: TGTGCCAGTAGTCCCGGACAGACCTACGAGCAGTACTTC. Translated: CASSPGQTYEQYF.

The V gene is TRBV21-1, the J gene TRBJ1-6. TRBV21-1 is a pseudogene locus. The CDR3 spans 17 residues. CDR3 bases: TGTGCCAGCACTACACGGACTAAAAGCTCCTATAATTCACCCCTCCACTTT. It encodes CASTTRTKSSYNSPLHF.

In its sample, this clone was seen once. CDR3 loop: CASSVAGGANVLTF. The CDR3 DNA follows: TGTGCCAGCAGCGTAGCGGGTGGGGCCAACGTCCTGACTTTC. V gene TRBV9 combines with J gene TRBJ2-6; D remains ambiguous. V lost 0 bases and J lost 3, with 4 bases in between. Germline V gene sequence: CDR1 SGDLS, CDR2 YYNGEE. CDR3 length: 14 residues.

This chain joins TRBV13 and TRBJ1-2; perhaps TRBD1 as D (5 bases). This CDR3 is built from 16 residues. The germline gives CDR1 PRHDT, CDR2 FYEKMQ (reference sequence). V was trimmed by 5 bases and J by 8 bases, leaving 24 bases between them. The CDR3 spells CASSLRGTFLSSGYTF. DNA for the CDR3: TGTGCCAGCAGCCTCCGCGGGACGTTCCTCTCGTCCGGCTACACCTTC.

The chain is built from TRBV11-2 and TRBJ1-1; no reliable D call. CDR3 length: 15 residues. The germline gives CDR1 SGHAT, CDR2 FQNNGV. Trimming removed 1 base at V and 4 bases at J, with 13 bases between. CDR3 protein: CASSLGFLRGTEAFF. Here the CDR3 DNA reads TGTGCCAGCAGCTTAGGGTTTCTCAGAGGCACTGAAGCTTTCTTT.

This clone was counted a few times. The chain couples TRBV6-4 to TRBJ2-3; TRBD2 matches 9 bases. The germline CDR1 and CDR2 sequences are MRHNA and SNTAGT. V dropped 3 bases and J dropped 5; count of bases not matched to a gene: 6. The CDR3 is made up of 15 amino acids. In DNA, the CDR3 is TGTGCCAGCAGTGAACGGCGGGGGGGCAAAGATACGCAGTATTTT. The encoded protein is CASSERRGGKDTQYF.

The chain employs TRBV15 and TRBJ1-1; D unclear. The CDR3 has 12 residues. Germline V lookup: CDR1 LNHNV, CDR2 YYDKDF (reference sequence). V gave up 3 bases and J gave up 8 bases, with 10 bases separating them. The CDR3 reads CATSSPGSEAFF. DNA for the CDR3: TGTGCCACCAGCAGCCCGGGATCGGAAGCTTTCTTT.

This clone was recorded a few times. The rearrangement uses TRBV10-2 and TRBJ2-7; perhaps TRBD1 as D (6 bases). CDR1 and CDR2 (germline): WSHSY, SAAADI. V lost 2 bases and J lost 3, with 17 bases in between. This CDR3 has 16 residues. For the CDR3, the DNA is TGCGCCAGCAGTGAGGGGTGGGGGCTAGGGAGCTACGAGCAGTACTTC. Translation gives CASSEGWGLGSYEQYF.

This chain uses TRBV2 with TRBJ2-5; tentatively, D is TRBD1 (7 bases). CDR3 size: 16 residues. Germline CDR1 and CDR2: SNHLY and FYNNEI. The V and J ends lost 7 bases and 1 base respectively, with 19 bases between them. CDR3 coding DNA: TGTGCCAGCAATAGGGGGGACAGTGATCTCCAAGAGACCCAGTACTTC. Translation: CASNRGDSDLQETQYF.

The rearrangement uses TRBV7-2 and TRBJ2-5; maybe TRBD2 (6 bases). The CDR3 loop spans 16 amino acids. Trimming stripped 1 base from V and 0 bases from J, with 12 bases between. Germline V gene lookup returns CDR1 SGHTA and CDR2 FQGNSA. The CDR3 protein is CASSLGPGLNQETQYF. CDR3 coding DNA: TGTGCCAGCAGCTTAGGACCGGGACTCAACCAAGAGACCCAGTACTTC.

V gene TRBV5-4 combines with J gene TRBJ2-2, with 7 positions matching TRBD1. Looked up from germline, CDR1 is SGHNT and CDR2 is YYREEE (reference sequence). J gave up 1 base and V 4 bases, and 4 bases lay outside the gene matches. The length of the CDR3 is 15 residues. CDR3 sequence reads: CASSLGQENTGELFF. Here the CDR3 DNA reads TGTGCCAGCAGCCTAGGACAGGAGAACACCGGGGAGCTGTTTTTT. Based on the CDR3 plus reference TRBV5-4 and TRBJ2-2, the full variable domain is ETGVTQSPTHLIKTRGQQVTLRCSSQSGHNTVSWYQQALGQGPQFIFQYYREEENGRGNFPPRFSGLQFPNYSSELNVNALELDDSALYLCASSLGQENTGELFFGEGSRLTVL.

The table lists this clone with a count of one. J is TRBJ2-3 and V is TRBV6-1; 8 bases are a match to TRBD2. Looked up from germline, CDR1 is MNHNS and CDR2 is SASEGT. Unmatched junction bases numbered 2, after V lost 0 bases and J lost 0 bases. This CDR3 contains 16 residues. CDR3 residues: CASSEAAGASTDTQYF. CDR3 DNA sequence: TGTGCCAGCAGTGAAGCAGCGGGGGCTAGCACAGATACGCAGTATTTT.